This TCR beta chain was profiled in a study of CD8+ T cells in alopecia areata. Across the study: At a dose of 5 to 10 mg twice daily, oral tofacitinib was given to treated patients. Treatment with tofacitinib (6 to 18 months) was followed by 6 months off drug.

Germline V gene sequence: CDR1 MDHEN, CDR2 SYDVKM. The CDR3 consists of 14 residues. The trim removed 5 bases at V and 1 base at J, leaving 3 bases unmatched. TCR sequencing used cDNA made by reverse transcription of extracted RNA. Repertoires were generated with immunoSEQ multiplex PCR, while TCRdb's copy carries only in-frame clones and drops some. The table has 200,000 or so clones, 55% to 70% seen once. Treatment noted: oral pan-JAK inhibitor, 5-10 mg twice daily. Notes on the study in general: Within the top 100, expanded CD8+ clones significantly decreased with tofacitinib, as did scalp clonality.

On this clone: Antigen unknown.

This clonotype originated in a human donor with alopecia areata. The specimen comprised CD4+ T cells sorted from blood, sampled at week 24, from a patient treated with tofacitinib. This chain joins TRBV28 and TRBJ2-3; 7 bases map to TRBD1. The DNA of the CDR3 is TGTGCCAGCAGTCAAGGGACAGGCACAGATACGCAGTATTTT. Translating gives CASSQGTGTDTQYF.